A single sample is the source of the 21 T cell receptor beta chains below, sequenced in a study of OX40 agonist ivuxolimab in advanced cancers. Assay: immunoSEQ multiplex PCR; the TCRdb copy retains only in-frame clones and omits some. The sample lists about 69,000 clones, roughly 87% occurring once. Sequences were derived from CD4+ or CD8+ T cells sorted from blood, sampled in a trial of the OX40 agonist ivuxolimab. The receptors derive from an adult with an advanced solid tumor such as melanoma, head and neck, liver or kidney cancer.

The CDR3 spells CASSPRGDSGNTIYF. As DNA, the CDR3 is TGTGCCAGCAGCCCACGAGGCGACTCTGGAAACACCATATATTTT. V usage is TRBV11-3 and J usage is TRBJ1-3; D is unresolved. Trimming stripped 5 bases from V and 0 bases from J, with 11 bases between. Germline-derived CDR1 and CDR2 are SGHNT and YENEEA. The CDR3 has 15 amino acids.

CDR3 DNA: TGTGCCAGCAGTGGAAGGGGTTATGGGGACGAGCAGTACTTC. This gives the protein CASSGRGYGDEQYF. This chain links TRBV9 with TRBJ2-7; perhaps TRBD1 as D (5 bases). The germline V gene has CDR1 SGDLS and CDR2 YYNGEE. The CDR3 runs 14 residues. The V gene lost 5 bases and the J gene lost 5 bases, with 17 bases spanning the gap.

The chain uses TRBV11-3 and TRBJ2-7; 8 bases are a match to TRBD1. Germline V gene sequence: CDR1 SGHNT, CDR2 YENEEA. Trimming took 5 bases from V and 2 from J; bases not matched to a gene: 5. There are 14 residues in the CDR3. CDR3 loop: CASSPGTGTYEQYF. CDR3 DNA sequence: TGTGCCAGCAGCCCAGGGACAGGAACCTACGAGCAGTACTTC.

The chain carries TRBV7-2 and TRBJ2-1, with D possibly TRBD1 on 6 matching bases. Trimming took off 1 base at V and 9 bases at J, with 13 bases between the two ends. The CDR3 covers 14 residues. The germline gives CDR1 SGHTA, CDR2 FQGNSA. The CDR3: CASSLGRGRGEQFF. The DNA of the CDR3 is TGTGCCAGCAGCTTAGGCAGGGGACGGGGTGAGCAGTTCTTC.

The V gene is TRBV5-1, the J gene TRBJ2-5, with TRBD1 matching 7 bases. The V segment lost 3 bases and the J segment 1 base; nucleotides outside the gene matches: 6. Germline V gene data show CDR1 as SGHRS and CDR2 as YFSETQ. This CDR3 comprises 15 residues. CDR3 sequence reads: CASSSSGQIQETQYF. For the CDR3, the DNA is TGCGCCAGCAGCTCTTCGGGACAGATCCAAGAGACCCAGTACTTC.

This rearrangement joins TRBV4-1 to TRBJ1-2, with TRBD1 as a possible D gene (5 bases). CDR1 is MGHRA, CDR2 YSYEKL, per germline. V lost 0 bases and J 0 bases, leaving 11 bases between the germline ends. CDR3 length equals 16 residues. The chain's CDR3 is CASSQDPGISNYGYTF. The CDR3 region has the DNA TGCGCCAGCAGCCAAGATCCAGGGATTTCTAACTATGGCTACACCTTC.

The V and J genes are TRBV11-2 and TRBJ2-1, with TRBD1 matching 8 bases. This CDR3 is 15 amino acids long. Germline-derived CDR1 and CDR2 are SGHAT and FQNNGV. With V trimmed by 2 bases and J by 7 bases, 7 bases remained unmatched. CDR3 coding DNA: TGTGCCAGCAGCTTAAGGCAGGGGGCCGGGAATGAGCAGTTCTTC. Encoded protein: CASSLRQGAGNEQFF.

The chain joins TRBV29-1 to TRBJ2-7, with 10 bases matching TRBD1. The germline V gene has CDR1 SQVTM and CDR2 ANQGSEA. With V trimmed by 2 bases and J by 8 bases, 3 bases remained unmatched. This CDR3 region has 12 residues. The CDR3 loop is CSVERDRGKQYF. In DNA, the CDR3 is TGCAGCGTTGAAAGGGACAGGGGCAAGCAGTACTTC.

This sequence joins TRBV6-4 and TRBJ2-6; D gene unclear. Germline CDR1 is MRHNA and CDR2 is SNTAGT. This CDR3 contains 15 residues. V dropped 6 bases and J dropped 0 bases, with 9 bases sitting between them. The CDR3 nucleotides read TGTGCCAGCAGCCCTGTGAGCTCTGGGGCCAACGTCCTGACTTTC. Translated: CASSPVSSGANVLTF.

This sequence joins TRBV9 and TRBJ2-5; the match to TRBD2 covers 8 bases. Looked up from germline, CDR1 is SGDLS and CDR2 is YYNGEE. V was pared by 2 bases and J by 2 bases, with 5 bases of the junction left unmatched. This CDR3 spans 15 amino acids. CDR3 nucleotides: TGTGCCAGCAGCGTCGCGGGGGGATATCAAGAGACCCAGTACTTC. The encoded protein is CASSVAGGYQETQYF.

In this sample, this clone turned up once. J is TRBJ1-2 and V is TRBV5-6, with D uncertain. CDR1 and CDR2 from the germline V gene are SGHDT and YYEEEE. There are 14 residues in the CDR3. Deletions cut 2 bases from V and 5 bases from J, with 13 bases between. CDR3 DNA sequence: TGTGCCAGCAGCTTTAGGGCCTCATTTTATGGCTACACCTTC. Its translation: CASSFRASFYGYTF.

The chain is built from TRBV9 and TRBJ2-5; D is undetermined. Germline values: CDR1 SGDLS, CDR2 YYNGEE. The CDR3 has 12 residues. The V end was cut by 3 bases, the J end by 0 bases, with 3 bases between. For the CDR3, the DNA is TGTGCCAGCAGCGCTAACCAAGAGACCCAGTACTTC. The encoded protein is CASSANQETQYF.

In its sample, this clone was seen once. The rearrangement joins TRBV27 to TRBJ2-1, with D tentatively TRBD1 or TRBD2 (5 bases each). The length of the CDR3 is 14 residues. Germline lookup yields CDR1 MNHEY and CDR2 SMNVEV (reference sequence). V lost 8 bases and J 7 bases, leaving 18 bases between the germline ends. The CDR3 spells CASGGGAGLNEQFF. CDR3 nucleotide sequence: TGTGCCAGCGGTGGGGGAGCCGGGTTGAATGAGCAGTTCTTC.

The chain employs TRBV18 and TRBJ1-3; D uncertain. The CDR3 length is 13 residues. The V gene lost 4 bases and the J gene lost 0 bases, with 4 bases spanning the gap. Germline V lookup: CDR1 KGHSH, CDR2 LQKENI. The CDR3 DNA reads TGTGCCAGCTCACGGGACTCTGGAAACACCATATATTTT. Translated: CASSRDSGNTIYF.

This clone has just a few counts. This chain links TRBV7-2 with TRBJ1-2; D unclear. This CDR3 has 15 residues. V was cut by 5 bases and J by 3 bases, with 16 bases left in between. The germline V gene has CDR1 SGHTA and CDR2 FQGNSA. CDR3 loop: CASSPVGSQDYGYTF. The CDR3, as DNA: TGTGCCAGCAGCCCCGTCGGCAGCCAGGACTATGGCTACACCTTC.

The V call is TRBV4-1, the J call TRBJ1-2; D gene unclear. V dropped 3 bases and J dropped 8 bases, with 22 bases sitting between them. The germline V gene has CDR1 MGHRA and CDR2 YSYEKL. The CDR3 totals 16 residues. Written as DNA, the CDR3 is TGCGCCAGCAGCCATGAGACGACCCGGACGGTCAACGGCTACACCTTC. It is translated as CASSHETTRTVNGYTF.

The gene calls are TRBV4-2 and TRBJ2-1; 14 nucleotides line up with TRBD2. CDR3 length: 18 amino acids. The J segment lost 0 bases and the V segment lost 4 bases, leaving 5 bases of the junction unmatched. Germline V gene data show CDR1 as LGHNA and CDR2 as YNFKEQ. The CDR3 sequence: CASSRGLAGEGSYNEQFF. The CDR3 region has the DNA TGTGCCAGCAGCCGGGGACTAGCGGGAGAGGGCTCCTACAATGAGCAGTTCTTC.

This sequence joins TRBV5-4 and TRBJ2-7; a weak D match, TRBD1 (6 bases). Germline CDR1 reads SGHNT; CDR2 reads YYREEE (reference sequence). CDR3 length: 15 amino acids. Trimming shortened V by 4 bases and J by 5 bases, and 19 bases separated the two germline ends. CDR3 amino acids: CASSPGTTRKNEQYF. The CDR3 DNA follows: TGTGCCAGCAGCCCTGGGACAACGAGAAAGAACGAGCAGTACTTC.

There are a few counts of this clone. The rearrangement joins TRBV6-6 to TRBJ1-1; a possible D gene is TRBD1 (5 bases). There are 14 residues in the CDR3. In germline, CDR1 is MNHNY, CDR2 SVGAGI (reference sequence). The V end lost 5 bases, the J end lost 2 bases, and 12 bases lay between the germline ends. CDR3 sequence (DNA): TGTGCCAGCAGTCATACGGGGGGAAACACTGAAGCTTTCTTT. Protein: CASSHTGGNTEAFF.

V gene TRBV27 combines with J gene TRBJ2-4; no clear D gene. Trimming took off 6 bases at V and 15 bases at J, with 15 bases between the two ends. From germline, CDR1 is MNHEY and CDR2 SMNVEV (reference sequence). This CDR3 spans 11 amino acids. The DNA for the CDR3 is TGTGCCAGCAGCCGGCCCGCAGGCCTGTACTTC. Protein product: CASSRPAGLYF.

The chain carries TRBV2 and TRBJ2-3; 12 bases map to TRBD2. The CDR3 spans 16 residues. Unmatched junction bases numbered 7, after V lost 7 bases and J lost 2 bases. Germline V lookup: CDR1 SNHLY, CDR2 FYNNEI. The DNA of the CDR3 is TGTGCCAGCAAACGGACTAGCGGGGCCGCCACAGATACGCAGTATTTT. This gives the protein CASKRTSGAATDTQYF.